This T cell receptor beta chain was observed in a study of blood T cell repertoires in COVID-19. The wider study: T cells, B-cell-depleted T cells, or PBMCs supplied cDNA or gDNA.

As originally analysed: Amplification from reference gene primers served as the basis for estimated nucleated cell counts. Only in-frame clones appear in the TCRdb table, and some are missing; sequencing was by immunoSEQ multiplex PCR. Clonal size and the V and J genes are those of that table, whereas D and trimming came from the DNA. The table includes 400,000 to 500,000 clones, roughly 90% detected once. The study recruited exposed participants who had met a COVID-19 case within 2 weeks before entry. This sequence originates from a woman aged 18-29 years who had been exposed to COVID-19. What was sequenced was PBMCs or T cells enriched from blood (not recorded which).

The CDR3 loop reads CASSSRGLMNTEAFF. In DNA, the CDR3 is TGTGCCAGCAGTTCGAGGGGGCTAATGAACACTGAAGCTTTCTTT. The V and J genes are TRBV7-8 and TRBJ1-1, with TRBD1 matching over 7 bases. The CDR3 has 15 amino acids. The ends lost 6 bases at V and 0 bases at J; junction bases unmatched: 7. Germline V gives CDR1 SGHVS, CDR2 FQNEAQ. Using reference TRBV7-8 and TRBJ1-1 for the parts outside the CDR3, the full variable domain is GAGVSQSPRYKVAKRGQDVALRCDPISGHVSLFWYQQALGQGPEFLTYFQNEAQLDKSGLPSDRFFAERPEGSVSTLKIQRTQQEDSAVYLCASSSRGLMNTEAFFGQGTRLTVV.